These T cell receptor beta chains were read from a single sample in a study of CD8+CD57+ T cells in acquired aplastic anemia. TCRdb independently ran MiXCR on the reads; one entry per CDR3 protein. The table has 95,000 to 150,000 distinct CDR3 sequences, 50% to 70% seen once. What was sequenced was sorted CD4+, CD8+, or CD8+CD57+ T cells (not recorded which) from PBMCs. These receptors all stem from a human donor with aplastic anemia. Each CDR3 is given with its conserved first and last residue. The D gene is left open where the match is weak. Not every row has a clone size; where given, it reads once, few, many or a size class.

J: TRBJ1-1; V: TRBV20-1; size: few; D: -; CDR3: CSARDTGATYTEAFF; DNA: TGCAGTGCTAGAGATACGGGAGCCACGTACACTGAAGCTTTCTTT
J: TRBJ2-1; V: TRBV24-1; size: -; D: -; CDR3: CATSDRSVLNEQFF; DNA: TGTGCCACCAGTGACAGGTCGGTTTTGAATGAGCAGTTCTTC
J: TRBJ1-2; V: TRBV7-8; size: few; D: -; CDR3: CASSFDTAVYGYTF; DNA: TGTGCCAGCAGCTTCGACACGGCCGTCTATGGCTACACCTTC
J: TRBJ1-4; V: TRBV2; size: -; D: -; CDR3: CAGARTTTNEKLFF; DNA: TGTGCCGGAGCCAGGACCACAACTAATGAAAAACTGTTTTTT
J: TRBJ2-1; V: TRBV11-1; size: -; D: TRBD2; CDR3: CASSLGGLAASNEQFF; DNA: TGTGCCAGCAGCTTAGGCGGGCTAGCGGCCTCCAATGAGCAGTTCTTC
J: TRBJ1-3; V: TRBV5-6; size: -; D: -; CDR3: CASSLVGGNTIYF; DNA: TGTGCCAGCAGCTTGGTGGGGGGAAACACCATATATTTT
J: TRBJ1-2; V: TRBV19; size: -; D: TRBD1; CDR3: CASSGDRWNYGYTF; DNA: TGTGCCAGCAGCGGGGACAGGTGGAACTATGGCTACACCTTC
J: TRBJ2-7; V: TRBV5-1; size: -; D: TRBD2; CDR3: CASSLSSGGVYEQYF; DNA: TGCGCCAGCAGCTTGTCTAGCGGGGGGGTCTACGAGCAGTACTTC
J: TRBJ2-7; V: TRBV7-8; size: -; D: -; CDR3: CASSLGGGRGHEQYF; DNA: TGTGCCAGCAGCTTAGGGGGAGGTCGAGGACACGAGCAGTACTTC
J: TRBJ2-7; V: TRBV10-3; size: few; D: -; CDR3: CAISELKEGYYEQYF; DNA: TGTGCCATCAGTGAGTTGAAAGAGGGTTACTACGAGCAGTACTTC
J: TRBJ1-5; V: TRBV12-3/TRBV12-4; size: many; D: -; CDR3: CASRDQRSNQPQHF; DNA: TGTGCCAGCAGGGACCAGAGGAGCAATCAGCCCCAGCATTTT
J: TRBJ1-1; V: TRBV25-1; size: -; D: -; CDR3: CASSEYGGNTEAFF; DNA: TGTGCCAGCAGTGAATATGGAGGTAACACTGAAGCTTTCTTT
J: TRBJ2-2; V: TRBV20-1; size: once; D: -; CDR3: CSARQHTGELFF; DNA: TGCAGTGCTAGGCAGCACACCGGGGAGCTGTTTTTT
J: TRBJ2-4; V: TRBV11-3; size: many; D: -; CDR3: CASSLNWGPDLQYF; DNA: TGTGCCAGCAGCTTAAATTGGGGGCCCGACCTTCAGTACTTC
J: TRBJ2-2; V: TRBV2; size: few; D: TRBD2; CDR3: CASSETSGRTGELFF; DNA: TGTGCCAGCAGTGAAACTAGCGGGAGGACCGGGGAGCTGTTTTTT
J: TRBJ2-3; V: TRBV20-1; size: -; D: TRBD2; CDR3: CRAPGEGLDNF; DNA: TGCAGAGCCCCTGGGGAGGGTCTGGATAATTTT
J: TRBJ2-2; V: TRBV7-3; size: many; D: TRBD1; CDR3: CASSPTGGGTGELFF; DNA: TGTGCCAGCAGCCCTACAGGGGGCGGTACCGGGGAGCTGTTTTTT
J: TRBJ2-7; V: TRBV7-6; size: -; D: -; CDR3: CASSLEARGAYEQYF; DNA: TGTGCCAGCAGCTTAGAGGCCAGGGGCGCCTACGAGCAGTACTTC
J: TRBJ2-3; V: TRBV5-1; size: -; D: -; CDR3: CASSSRGRPLDTQYF; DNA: TGCGCCAGCAGCTCTCGGGGAAGGCCCTTGGATACGCAGTATTTT
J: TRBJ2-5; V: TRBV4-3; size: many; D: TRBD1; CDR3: CASSQVWDRPQETQYF; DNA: TGCGCCAGCAGCCAGGTTTGGGACAGACCCCAAGAGACCCAGTACTTC
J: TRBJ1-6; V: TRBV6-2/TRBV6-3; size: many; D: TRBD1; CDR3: CATFQRTGVHSPLHF; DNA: TGTGCCACCTTCCAAAGGACAGGGGTTCATTCACCCCTCCACTTT
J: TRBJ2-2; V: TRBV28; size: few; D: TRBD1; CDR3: CASSLHRGTGELFF; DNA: TGTGCCAGCAGTTTACACAGGGGCACCGGGGAGCTGTTTTTT
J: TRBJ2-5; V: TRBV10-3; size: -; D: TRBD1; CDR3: CAISDYDRGQETQYF; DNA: TGTGCCATCAGTGACTACGACAGGGGGCAAGAGACCCAGTACTTC